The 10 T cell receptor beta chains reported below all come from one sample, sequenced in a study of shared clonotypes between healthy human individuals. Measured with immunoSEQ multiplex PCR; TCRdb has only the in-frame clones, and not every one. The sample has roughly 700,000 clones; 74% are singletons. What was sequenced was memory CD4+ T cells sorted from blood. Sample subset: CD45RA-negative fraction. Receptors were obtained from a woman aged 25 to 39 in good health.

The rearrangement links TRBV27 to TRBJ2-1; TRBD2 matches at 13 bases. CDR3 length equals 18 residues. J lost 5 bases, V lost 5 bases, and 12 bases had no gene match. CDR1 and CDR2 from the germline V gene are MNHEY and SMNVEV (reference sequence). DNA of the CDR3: TGTGCCAGCAGTCGACTAGCGGGAGGCCTGGGGGTAAACAATGAGCAGTTCTTC. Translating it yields CASSRLAGGLGVNNEQFF.

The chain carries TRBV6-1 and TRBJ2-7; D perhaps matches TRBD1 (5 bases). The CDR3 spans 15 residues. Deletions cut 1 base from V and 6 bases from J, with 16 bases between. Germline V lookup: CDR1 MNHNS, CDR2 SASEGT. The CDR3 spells CASSEVAGSRLEQYF. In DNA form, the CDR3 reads TGTGCCAGCAGTGAAGTAGCAGGGTCACGTCTCGAGCAGTACTTC.

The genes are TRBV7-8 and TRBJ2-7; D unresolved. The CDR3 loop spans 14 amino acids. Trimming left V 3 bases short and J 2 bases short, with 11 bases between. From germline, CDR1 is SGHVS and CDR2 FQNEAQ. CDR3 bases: TGTGCCAGCAGCTTGGGCTCTTGGACCTACGAGCAGTACTTC. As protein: CASSLGSWTYEQYF.

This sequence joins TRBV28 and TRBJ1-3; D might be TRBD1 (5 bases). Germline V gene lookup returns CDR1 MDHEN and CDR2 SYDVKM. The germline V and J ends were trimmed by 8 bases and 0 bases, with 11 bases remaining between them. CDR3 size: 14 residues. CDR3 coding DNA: TGTGCCAGCTTAAGGACATTCTCTGGAAACACCATATATTTT. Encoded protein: CASLRTFSGNTIYF.

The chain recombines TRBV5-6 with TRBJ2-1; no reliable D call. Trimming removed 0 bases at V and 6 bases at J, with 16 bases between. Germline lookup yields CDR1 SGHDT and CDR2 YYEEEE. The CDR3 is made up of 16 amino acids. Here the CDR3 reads CASSLVSAVESNEQFF. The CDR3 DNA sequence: TGTGCCAGCAGCTTGGTGAGCGCGGTGGAAAGCAATGAGCAGTTCTTC. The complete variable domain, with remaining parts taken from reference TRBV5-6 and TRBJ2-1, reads DAGVTQSPTHLIKTRGQQVTLRCSPKSGHDTVSWYQQALGQGPQFIFQYYEEEERQRGNFPDRFSGHQFPNYSSELNVNALLLGDSALYLCASSLVSAVESNEQFFGPGTRLTVL.

The CDR3 nucleotides are TGTGCCAGCAGCTTAGAACAGCCGGGGAACACTGAAGCTTTCTTT. This encodes CASSLEQPGNTEAFF. The V call is TRBV7-9, the J call TRBJ1-1; D is uncertain. This CDR3 is built from 15 residues. V lost 1 base and J 1 base, leaving 10 bases between the germline ends. The germline V gene has CDR1 SEHNR and CDR2 FQNEAQ (reference sequence).

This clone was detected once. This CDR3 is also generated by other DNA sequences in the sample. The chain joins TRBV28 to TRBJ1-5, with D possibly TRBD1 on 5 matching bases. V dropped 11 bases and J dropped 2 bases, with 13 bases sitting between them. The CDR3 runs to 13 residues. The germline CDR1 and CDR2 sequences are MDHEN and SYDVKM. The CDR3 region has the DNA TGTGCCTCTCACCGGGGGGGCAATCAGCCCCAGCATTTT. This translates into CASHRGGNQPQHF.

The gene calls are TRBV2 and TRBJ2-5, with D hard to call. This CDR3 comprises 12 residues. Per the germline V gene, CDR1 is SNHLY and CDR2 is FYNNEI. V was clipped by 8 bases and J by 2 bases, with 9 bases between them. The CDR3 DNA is TGTGCCAGCCTACAGCCGCAAGAGACCCAGTACTTC. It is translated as CASLQPQETQYF.

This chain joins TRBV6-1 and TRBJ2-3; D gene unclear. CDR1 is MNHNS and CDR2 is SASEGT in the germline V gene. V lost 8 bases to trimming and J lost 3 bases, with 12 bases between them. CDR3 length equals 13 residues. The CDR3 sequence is CASEWGSTDTQYF. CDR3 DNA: TGTGCCAGCGAATGGGGTTCGACAGATACGCAGTATTTT.

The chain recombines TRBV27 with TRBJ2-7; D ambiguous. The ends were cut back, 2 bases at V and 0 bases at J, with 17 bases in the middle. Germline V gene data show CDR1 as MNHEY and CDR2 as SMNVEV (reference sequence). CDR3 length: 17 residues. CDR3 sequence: CASSLGSPLARSYEQYF. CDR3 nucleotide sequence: TGTGCCAGCAGTTTAGGTTCCCCTCTCGCCCGCTCCTACGAGCAGTACTTC.